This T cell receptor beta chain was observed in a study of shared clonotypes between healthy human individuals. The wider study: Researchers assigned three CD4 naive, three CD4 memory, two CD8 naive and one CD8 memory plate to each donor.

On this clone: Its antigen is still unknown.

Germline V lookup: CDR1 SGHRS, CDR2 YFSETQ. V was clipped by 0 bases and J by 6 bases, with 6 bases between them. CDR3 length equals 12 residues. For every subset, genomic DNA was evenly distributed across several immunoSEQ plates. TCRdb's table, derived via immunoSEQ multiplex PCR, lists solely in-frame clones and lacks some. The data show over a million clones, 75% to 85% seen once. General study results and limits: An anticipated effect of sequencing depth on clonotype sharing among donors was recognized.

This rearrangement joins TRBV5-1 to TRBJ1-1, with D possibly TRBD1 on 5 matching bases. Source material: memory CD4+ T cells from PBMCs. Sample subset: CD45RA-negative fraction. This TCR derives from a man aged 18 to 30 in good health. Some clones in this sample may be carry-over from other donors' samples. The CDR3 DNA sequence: TGCGCCAGCAGCTTGGAGACAGCTGAAGCTTTCTTT. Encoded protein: CASSLETAEAFF. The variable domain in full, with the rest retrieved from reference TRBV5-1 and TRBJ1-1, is KAGVTQTPRYLIKTRGQQVTLSCSPISGHRSVSWYQQTPGQGLQFLFEYFSETQRNKGNFPGRFSGRQFSNSRSEMNVSTLELGDSALYLCASSLETAEAFFGQGTRLTVV.